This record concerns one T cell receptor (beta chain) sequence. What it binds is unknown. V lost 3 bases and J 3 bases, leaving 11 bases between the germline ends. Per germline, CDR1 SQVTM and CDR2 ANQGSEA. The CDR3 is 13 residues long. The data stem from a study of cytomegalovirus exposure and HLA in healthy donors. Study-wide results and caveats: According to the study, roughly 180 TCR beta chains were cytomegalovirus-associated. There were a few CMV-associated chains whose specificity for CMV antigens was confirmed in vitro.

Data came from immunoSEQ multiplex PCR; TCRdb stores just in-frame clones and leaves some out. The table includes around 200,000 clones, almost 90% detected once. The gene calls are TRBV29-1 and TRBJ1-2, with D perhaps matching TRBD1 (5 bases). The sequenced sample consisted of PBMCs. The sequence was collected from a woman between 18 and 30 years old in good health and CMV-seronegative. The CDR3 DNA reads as TGCAGCGTTGAGTTTTGGGGGGACTATGGCTACACCTTC. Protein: CSVEFWGDYGYTF.